A selection of T cell receptor beta chains follows, all from one sample in a study of blood T cell repertoires in COVID-19. This table comes from immunoSEQ multiplex PCR, and its TCRdb copy is limited to in-frame clones, with some not included. Altogether about 40,000 clones are present, around 76% being singletons, with the ten largest covering 27%. What was sequenced was peripheral blood. These receptors were obtained from a man aged 80 or over with acute or convalescent COVID-19. CDR3s leave out the opening cysteine and the closing phenylalanine or tryptophan. Part of the rows lack a size; the others show once, few, many or a class for expanded clones.

v_gene,abundance,j_gene,CDR3aa
TRBV5-1,.,TRBJ2-2,ASSFPIVQGGTGELF
TRBV5-1,.,TRBJ2-7,ASSPRDRGENEQY
TRBV5-5,.,TRBJ2-5,ASSEVGFTSGETQY
TRBV6-1,few,TRBJ2-2,ASSEMASVTGELF
TRBV19,.,TRBJ1-5,ATRTAGAQPQH
TRBV7-2,.,TRBJ2-3,ASSPRTGKGDTQY
TRBV5-6,.,TRBJ2-3,ASSLSITDTQY
TRBV11-2,.,TRBJ2-5,ASSLGGTGQETQY
TRBV28,few,TRBJ2-5,ASSLSRGAETQY
TRBV28,.,TRBJ2-7,ASVGGGPYEQY
TRBV12-3/TRBV12-4,.,TRBJ2-5,ASSLAPLATQY
TRBV5-1,.,TRBJ2-7,ASSLRTGVPYEQY
TRBV19,.,TRBJ1-1,ASSIETGTEAF
TRBV28,.,TRBJ2-1,ASRTGNRHNEQF
TRBV29-1,.,TRBJ2-7,SVLETGKNQY
TRBV9,.,TRBJ1-1,ASSPRQGANTEAF
TRBV7-2,.,TRBJ2-5,ASSAEGTQY
TRBV6-5,.,TRBJ2-1,ASSWQAGAAYNEQF
TRBV27,.,TRBJ1-1,ASRIALGGPYEAF
TRBV12-3/TRBV12-4,.,TRBJ1-5,ASNWGDQPQH
TRBV2,.,TRBJ1-5,ASSWTGVNQPQH
TRBV19,.,TRBJ2-2,ASSIDLIGELAGVPLNTGELF
TRBV12-5,.,TRBJ1-5,ASGPVQGSNQPQH
TRBV7-8,few,TRBJ2-3,ASSLESWTSRTDTQY
TRBV11-2,once,TRBJ1-2,ASSLDPRTAEGGYT
TRBV30,.,TRBJ1-5,AWSALDRRNQPQH
TRBV6-1,.,TRBJ2-3,ASSEGSGASSSTDTQY
TRBV7-8,.,TRBJ1-6,ASSLRTDNYNSPLH
TRBV28,.,TRBJ2-4,ASSLLGGEGPKNIQY
TRBV9,.,TRBJ2-1,ASSYSGVGSDEQF
TRBV6-4,.,TRBJ2-7,ASRKTSESHTYEQY
TRBV5-8,.,TRBJ1-5,ASSLAGGQPQH
TRBV2,.,TRBJ2-1,ASMTGGSLEQF
TRBV9,.,TRBJ1-1,ASNAGGANTEAF
TRBV24-1,.,TRBJ2-3,ATSDPRGDSTDTQY